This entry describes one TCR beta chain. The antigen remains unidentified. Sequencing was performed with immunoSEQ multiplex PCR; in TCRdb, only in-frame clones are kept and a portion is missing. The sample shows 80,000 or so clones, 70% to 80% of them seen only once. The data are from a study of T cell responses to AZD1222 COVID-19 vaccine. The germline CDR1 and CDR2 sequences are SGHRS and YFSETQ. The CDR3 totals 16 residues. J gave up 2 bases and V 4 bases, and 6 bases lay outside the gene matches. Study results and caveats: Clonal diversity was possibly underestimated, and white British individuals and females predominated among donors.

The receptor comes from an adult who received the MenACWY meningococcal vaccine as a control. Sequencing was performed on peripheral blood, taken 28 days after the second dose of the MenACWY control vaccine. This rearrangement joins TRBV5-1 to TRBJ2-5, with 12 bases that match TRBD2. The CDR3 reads CASSIGLAGPQETQYF. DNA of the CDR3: TGCGCCAGCAGCATCGGACTAGCGGGACCTCAAGAGACCCAGTACTTC.